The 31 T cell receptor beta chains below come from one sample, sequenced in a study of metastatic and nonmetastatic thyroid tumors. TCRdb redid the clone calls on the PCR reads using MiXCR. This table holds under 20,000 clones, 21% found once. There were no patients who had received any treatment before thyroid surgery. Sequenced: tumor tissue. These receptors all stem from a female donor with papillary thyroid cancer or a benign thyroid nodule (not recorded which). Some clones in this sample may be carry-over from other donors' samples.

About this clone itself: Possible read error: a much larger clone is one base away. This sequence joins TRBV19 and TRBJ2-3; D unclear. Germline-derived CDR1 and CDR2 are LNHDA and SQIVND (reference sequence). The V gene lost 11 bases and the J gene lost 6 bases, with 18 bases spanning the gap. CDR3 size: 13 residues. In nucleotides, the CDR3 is TGTGCCTCCAGCCCCGTAGGGCCGGATACGCAGTATTTT. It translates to CASSPVGPDTQYF.

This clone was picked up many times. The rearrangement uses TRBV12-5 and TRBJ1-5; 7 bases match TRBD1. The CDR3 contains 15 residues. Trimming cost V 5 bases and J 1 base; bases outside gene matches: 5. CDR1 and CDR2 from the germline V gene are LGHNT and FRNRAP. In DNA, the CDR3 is TGTGCTAGTGGTCTCGGGACAGTAAGCAATCAGCCCCAGCATTTT. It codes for CASGLGTVSNQPQHF.

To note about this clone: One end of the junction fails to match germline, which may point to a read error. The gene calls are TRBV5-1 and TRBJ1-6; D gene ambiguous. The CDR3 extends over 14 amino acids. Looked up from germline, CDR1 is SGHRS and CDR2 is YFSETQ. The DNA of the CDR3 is TGTGCCAGCAGACCGGACGGGCGCTTCGGACCCCTACACTTT. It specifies CASRPDGRFGPLHF.

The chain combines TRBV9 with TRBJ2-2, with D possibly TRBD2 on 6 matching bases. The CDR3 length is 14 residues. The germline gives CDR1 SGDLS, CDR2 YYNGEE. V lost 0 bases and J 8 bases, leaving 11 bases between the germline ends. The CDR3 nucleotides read TGTGCCAGCAGCGTAGATGGAGGGGCAGGGGAGCTGTTTTTT. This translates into CASSVDGGAGELFF.

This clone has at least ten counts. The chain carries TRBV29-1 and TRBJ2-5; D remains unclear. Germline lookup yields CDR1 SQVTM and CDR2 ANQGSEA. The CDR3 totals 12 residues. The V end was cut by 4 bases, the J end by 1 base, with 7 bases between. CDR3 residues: CSVVVAQETQYF. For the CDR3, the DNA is TGCAGCGTTGTGGTCGCCCAAGAGACCCAGTACTTC.

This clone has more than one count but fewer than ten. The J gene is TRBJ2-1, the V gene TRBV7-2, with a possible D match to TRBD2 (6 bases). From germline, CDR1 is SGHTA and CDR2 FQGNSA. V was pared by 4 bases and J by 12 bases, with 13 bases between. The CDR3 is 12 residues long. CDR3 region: CASSSQVEGQFF. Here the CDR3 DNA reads TGTGCCAGCAGCTCTCAAGTGGAGGGGCAGTTCTTC.

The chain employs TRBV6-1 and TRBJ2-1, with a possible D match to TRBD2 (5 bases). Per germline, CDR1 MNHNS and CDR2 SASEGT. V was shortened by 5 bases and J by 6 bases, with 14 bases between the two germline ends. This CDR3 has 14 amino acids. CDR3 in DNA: TGTGCCAGCAGTTCCGGGATCCACGGCAATGAGCAGTTCTTC. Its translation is CASSSGIHGNEQFF.

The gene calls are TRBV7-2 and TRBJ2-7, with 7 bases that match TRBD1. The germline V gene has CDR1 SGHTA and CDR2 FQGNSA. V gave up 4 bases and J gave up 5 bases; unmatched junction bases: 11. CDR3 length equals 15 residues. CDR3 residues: CASSSTGTVVNEQYF. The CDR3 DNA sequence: TGTGCCAGCAGCTCCACCGGGACAGTGGTCAACGAGCAGTACTTC.

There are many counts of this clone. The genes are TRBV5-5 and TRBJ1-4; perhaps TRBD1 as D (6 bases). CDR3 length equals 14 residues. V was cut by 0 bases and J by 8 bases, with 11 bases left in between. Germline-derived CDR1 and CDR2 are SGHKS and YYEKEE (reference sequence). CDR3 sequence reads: CASSLVVQGEKLFF. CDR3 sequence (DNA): TGTGCCAGCAGCTTGGTTGTTCAGGGGGAAAAACTGTTTTTT.

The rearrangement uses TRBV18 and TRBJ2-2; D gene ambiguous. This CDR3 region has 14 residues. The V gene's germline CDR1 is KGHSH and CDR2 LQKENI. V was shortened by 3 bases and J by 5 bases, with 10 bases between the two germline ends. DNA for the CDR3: TGTGCCAGCTCACCTCGGGTGTGGACCGGGGAGCTGTTTTTT. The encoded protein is CASSPRVWTGELFF.

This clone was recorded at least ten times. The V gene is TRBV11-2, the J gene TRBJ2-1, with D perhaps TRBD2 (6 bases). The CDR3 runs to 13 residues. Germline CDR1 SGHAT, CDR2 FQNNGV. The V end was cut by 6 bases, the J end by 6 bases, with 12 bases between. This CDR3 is CASSPPGGNEQFF. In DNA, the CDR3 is TGTGCCAGCAGTCCCCCCGGGGGCAATGAGCAGTTCTTC.

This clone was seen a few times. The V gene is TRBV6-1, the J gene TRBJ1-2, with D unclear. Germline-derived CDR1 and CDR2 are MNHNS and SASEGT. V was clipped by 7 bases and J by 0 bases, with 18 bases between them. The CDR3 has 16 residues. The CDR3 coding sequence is TGTGCCAGCACCCCGACACTTGGGTCTTCTAACTATGGCTACACCTTC. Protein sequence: CASTPTLGSSNYGYTF.

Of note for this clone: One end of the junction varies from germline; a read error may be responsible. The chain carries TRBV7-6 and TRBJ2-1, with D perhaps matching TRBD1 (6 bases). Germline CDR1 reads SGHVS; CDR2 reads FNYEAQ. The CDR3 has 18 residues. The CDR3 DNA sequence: TGTGCTAGCAGCTCAGGCACCCCGGACAGCTTCTCCTACAATGAGCAGTTCTTC. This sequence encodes CASSSGTPDSFSYNEQFF.

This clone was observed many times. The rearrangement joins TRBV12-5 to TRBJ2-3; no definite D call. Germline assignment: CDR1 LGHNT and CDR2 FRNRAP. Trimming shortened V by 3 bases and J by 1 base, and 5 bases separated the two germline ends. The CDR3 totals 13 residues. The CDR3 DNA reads TGTGCTAGTGGTTTTGTTCGCACAGATACGCAGTATTTT. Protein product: CASGFVRTDTQYF.

The DNA for the CDR3 is TGTGCCAGCAGCTTTTACGGCGACTCCTACGAGCAGTACTTC. This translates into CASSFYGDSYEQYF. This chain uses TRBV7-9 with TRBJ2-7; D is uncertain. Deletions cut 3 bases from V and 0 bases from J, with 9 bases between. The V gene's germline CDR1 is SEHNR and CDR2 FQNEAQ (reference sequence). The CDR3 runs 14 residues.

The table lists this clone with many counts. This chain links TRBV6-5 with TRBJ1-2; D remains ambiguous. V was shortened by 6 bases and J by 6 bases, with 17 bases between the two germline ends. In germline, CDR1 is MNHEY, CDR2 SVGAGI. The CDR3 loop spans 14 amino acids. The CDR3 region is CASSLLGQENGYTF. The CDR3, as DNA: TGTGCCAGCAGCTTACTCGGTCAAGAGAATGGCTACACCTTC.

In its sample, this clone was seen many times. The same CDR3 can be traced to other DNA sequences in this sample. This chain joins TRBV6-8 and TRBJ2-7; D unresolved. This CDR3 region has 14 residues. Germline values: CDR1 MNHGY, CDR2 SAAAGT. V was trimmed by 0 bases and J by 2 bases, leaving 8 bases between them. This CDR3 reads CASSYSEITYEQYF. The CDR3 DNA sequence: TGTGCCAGCAGTTACTCAGAGATTACCTACGAGCAGTACTTC.

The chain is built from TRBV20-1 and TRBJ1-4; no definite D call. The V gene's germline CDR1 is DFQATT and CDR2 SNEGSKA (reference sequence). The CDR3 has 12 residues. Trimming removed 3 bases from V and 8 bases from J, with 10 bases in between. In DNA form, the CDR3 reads TGCAGTGCTAGTCCTGTTTGGGAAAAACTGTTTTTT. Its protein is CSASPVWEKLFF.

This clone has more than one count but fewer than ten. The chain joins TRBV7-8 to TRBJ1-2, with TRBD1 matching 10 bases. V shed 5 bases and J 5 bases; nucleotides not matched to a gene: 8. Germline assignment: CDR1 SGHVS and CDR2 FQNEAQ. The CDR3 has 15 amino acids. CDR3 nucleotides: TGTGCCAGCAGCCCCTCCGGACAGGGGGGATATGGCTACACCTTC. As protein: CASSPSGQGGYGYTF.

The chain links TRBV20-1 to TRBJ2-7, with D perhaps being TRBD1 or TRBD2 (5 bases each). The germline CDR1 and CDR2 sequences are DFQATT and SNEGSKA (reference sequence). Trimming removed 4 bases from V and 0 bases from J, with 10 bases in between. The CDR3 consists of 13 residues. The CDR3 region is CSANEGSSYEQYV. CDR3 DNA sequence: TGCAGTGCTAACGAGGGGAGCTCCTACGAGCAGTACGTC.

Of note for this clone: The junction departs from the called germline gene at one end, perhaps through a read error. In DNA, the CDR3 is TGTGTCAGCACGGTCGGGACAGGGTACGATGGCTACACCTTC. Amino acid sequence: CVSTVGTGYDGYTF. The J gene is TRBJ1-2, the V gene TRBV18; 9 bases agree with TRBD1. The length of the CDR3 is 14 residues. From germline, CDR1 is KGHSH and CDR2 LQKENI.

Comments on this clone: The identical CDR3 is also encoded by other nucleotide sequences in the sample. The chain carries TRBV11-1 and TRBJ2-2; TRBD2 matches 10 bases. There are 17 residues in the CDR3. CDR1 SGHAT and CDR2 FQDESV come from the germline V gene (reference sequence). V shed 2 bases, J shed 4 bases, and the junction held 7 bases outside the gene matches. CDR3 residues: CASSLSAGGPSTGELFF. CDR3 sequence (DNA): TGTGCCAGCAGCTTATCAGCGGGAGGGCCCAGCACCGGGGAGCTGTTTTTT.

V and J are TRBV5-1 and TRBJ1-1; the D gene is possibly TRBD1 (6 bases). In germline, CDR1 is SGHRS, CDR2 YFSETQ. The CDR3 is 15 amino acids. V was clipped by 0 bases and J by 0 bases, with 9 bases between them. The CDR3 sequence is CASSLVQGLNTEAFF. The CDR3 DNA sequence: TGCGCCAGCAGCTTGGTGCAGGGGTTGAACACTGAAGCTTTCTTT.

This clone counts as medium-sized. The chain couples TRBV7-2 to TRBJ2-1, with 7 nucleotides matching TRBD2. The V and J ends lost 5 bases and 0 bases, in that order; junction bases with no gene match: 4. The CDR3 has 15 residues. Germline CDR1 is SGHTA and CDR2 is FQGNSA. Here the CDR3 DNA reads TGTGCCAGCAGCCGCAGCGGGAACTCCTACAATGAGCAGTTCTTC. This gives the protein CASSRSGNSYNEQFF. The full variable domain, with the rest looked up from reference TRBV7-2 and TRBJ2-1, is GAGVSQSPSNKVTEKGKDVELRCDPISGHTALYWYRQSLGQGLEFLIYFQGNSAPDKSGLPSDRFSAERTGGSVSTLTIQRTQQEDSAVYLCASSRSGNSYNEQFFGPGTRLTVL.

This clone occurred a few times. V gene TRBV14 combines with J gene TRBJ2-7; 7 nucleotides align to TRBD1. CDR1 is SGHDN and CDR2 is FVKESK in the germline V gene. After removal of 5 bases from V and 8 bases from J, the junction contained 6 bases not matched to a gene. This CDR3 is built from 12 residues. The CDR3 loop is CASSFAQGKQYF. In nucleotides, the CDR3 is TGTGCCAGCAGCTTCGCACAGGGGAAGCAGTACTTC.

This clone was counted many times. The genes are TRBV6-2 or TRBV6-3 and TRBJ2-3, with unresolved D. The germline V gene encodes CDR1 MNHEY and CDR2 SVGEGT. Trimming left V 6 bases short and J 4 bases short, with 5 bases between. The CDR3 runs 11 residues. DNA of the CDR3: TGTGCCAGCAGCACCGCAGATACGCAGTATTTT. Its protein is CASSTADTQYF.

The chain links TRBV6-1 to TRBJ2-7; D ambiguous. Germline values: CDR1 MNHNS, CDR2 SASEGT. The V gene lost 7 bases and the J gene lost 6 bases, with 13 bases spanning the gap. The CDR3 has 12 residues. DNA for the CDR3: TGTGCCAGCAAATGGGCGTCCGGCGAGCAGTACTTC. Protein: CASKWASGEQYF.

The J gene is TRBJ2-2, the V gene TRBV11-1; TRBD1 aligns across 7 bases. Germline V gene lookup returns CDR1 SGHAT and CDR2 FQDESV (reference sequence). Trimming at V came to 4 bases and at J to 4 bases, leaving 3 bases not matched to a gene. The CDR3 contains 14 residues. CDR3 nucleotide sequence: TGTGCCAGCAGCTGGACAGGCTCCACCGGGGAGCTGTTTTTT. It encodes CASSWTGSTGELFF.

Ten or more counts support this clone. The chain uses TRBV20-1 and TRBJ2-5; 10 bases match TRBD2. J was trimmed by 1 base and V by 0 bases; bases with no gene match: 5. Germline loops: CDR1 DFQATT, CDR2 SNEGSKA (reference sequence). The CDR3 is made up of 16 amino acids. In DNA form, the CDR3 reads TGCAGTGCTAGAGAACCGGGACTAGCGTCCCAAGAGACCCAGTACTTC. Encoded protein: CSAREPGLASQETQYF.

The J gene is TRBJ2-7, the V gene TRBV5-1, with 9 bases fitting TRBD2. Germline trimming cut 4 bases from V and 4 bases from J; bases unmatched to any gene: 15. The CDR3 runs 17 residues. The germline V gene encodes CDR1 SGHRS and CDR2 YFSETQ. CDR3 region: CASSPGSSGSGGYEQYF. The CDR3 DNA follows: TGCGCCAGCAGCCCCGGGAGTAGCGGGAGTGGAGGTTACGAGCAGTACTTC.

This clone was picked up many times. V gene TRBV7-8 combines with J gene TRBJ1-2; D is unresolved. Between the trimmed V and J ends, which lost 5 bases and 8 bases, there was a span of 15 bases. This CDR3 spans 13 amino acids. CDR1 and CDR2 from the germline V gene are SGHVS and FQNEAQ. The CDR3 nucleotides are TGTGCCAGCAGCCCCCTTACCCGTGGGGGCTACACCTTC. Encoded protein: CASSPLTRGGYTF.